This TCR beta chain was sequenced during a study of early T cells in non-severe SARS-CoV-2 infection. TCRdb reanalysed the 5' RACE reads using MiXCR and keeps one entry per CDR3 protein. Of some 66,000 distinct CDR3 sequences in the sample, approximately 8.3% are singletons; the top ten hold roughly 3.2%. V dropped 6 bases and J dropped 5 bases, with 8 bases sitting between them. The CDR3 is 12 residues long. The TCR was taken from an adult who was a healthcare worker with PCR-confirmed SARS-CoV-2 infection or an uninfected control (not recorded which). V and J are TRBV12-3 or TRBV12-4 and TRBJ2-1; tentative D call: TRBD2 (5 bases). Sequences were obtained from whole blood. DNA of the CDR3: TGTGCCAGCAGCAAGACTAACAATGAGCAGTTCTTC. Protein: CASSKTNNEQFF.